These T cell receptor beta chains were read from a single sample in a study of blood T cell repertoires in COVID-19. Profiling relied on immunoSEQ multiplex PCR, and the TCRdb table lists in-frame clones only, not all of them. The sample holds just over 95,000 clones, around 87% seen once. What was sequenced was peripheral blood. Receptors originate from a human donor in a cohort sampled during active COVID-19. CDR3s include the opening cysteine and the closing phenylalanine or tryptophan. The order of the fields is V gene, D gene, CDR3 length, J gene, clone size, CDR3 DNA, CDR3 protein. D genes are given only for firm matches. Where a row states a size, it is once, few, many or the class of an expanded clone; other rows omit it.

TRBV5-1,NA,15,TRBJ2-6,NA,TGCGCCAGCAGCTTCGGGGACTCTGGGGCCAACGTCCTGACTTTC,CASSFGDSGANVLTF
TRBV5-1,TRBD1,16,TRBJ1-6,NA,TGCGCCAGCAGCTTAGGACAGGGAGCAGTTAATTCACCCCTCCACTTT,CASSLGQGAVNSPLHF
TRBV9,NA,12,TRBJ2-7,NA,TGTGCCAGCAGCCCCCGGGAGAACGAGCAGTACTTC,CASSPRENEQYF
TRBV23-1,NA,13,TRBJ2-4,NA,TGCGCCAGCAGTCAAATGCCCGGCGGCCGGGAGTACTTC,CASSQMPGGREYF
TRBV7-8,TRBD1,16,TRBJ1-1,once,TGTGCCAGCATCCAATTACCGGGACAGAAGAACACTGAAGCTTTCTTT,CASIQLPGQKNTEAFF
TRBV3-1/TRBV3-2,TRBD2,18,TRBJ2-1,NA,TGTGCCAGCAGCCAGGGGTACTTTAGCGGGAGAAAAGGGAGTGAGCAGTTCTTC,CASSQGYFSGRKGSEQFF
TRBV5-1,TRBD1,15,TRBJ2-7,NA,TGCGCCAGCAGCTACTCCGGGACAGGGGGTTTCGAGCAGTACTTC,CASSYSGTGGFEQYF
TRBV5-4,TRBD1,15,TRBJ2-1,few,TGTGCCAGCAGCTCTGGACAGGGGGCGCCCAATGAGCAGTTCTTC,CASSSGQGAPNEQFF
TRBV7-8,TRBD1,14,TRBJ1-1,NA,TGTGCCAGCAGCTTAGACCGGGACAGGGCTGAAGCTTTCTTT,CASSLDRDRAEAFF
TRBV11-2,NA,13,TRBJ2-7,NA,TGTGCCAGCACCCTGGCAGGGGCCTACGAGCAGTACTTC,CASTLAGAYEQYF
TRBV11-3,TRBD1,14,TRBJ1-1,NA,TGTGCCAGCAGCAAAGGACAGGGAAACACTGAAGCTTTCTTT,CASSKGQGNTEAFF
TRBV3-1/TRBV3-2,TRBD2,15,TRBJ2-3,NA,TGTGCCAGCAGCCGTAGCGGGGGGAGCACAGATACGCAGTATTTT,CASSRSGGSTDTQYF
TRBV5-6,NA,14,TRBJ2-2,once,TGTGCCAGCAGCTTGGGGGCGAGCACCGGGGAGCTGTTTTTT,CASSLGASTGELFF
TRBV19,NA,15,TRBJ1-1,NA,TGTGCCAGTAGTATGTTAGGAGGGTGGGACACTGAAGCTTTCTTT,CASSMLGGWDTEAFF
TRBV10-3,TRBD1,15,TRBJ1-1,NA,TGTGCCATCAGTGATTCGGGACAGAAGAACACTGAAGCTTTCTTT,CAISDSGQKNTEAFF
TRBV5-1,NA,14,TRBJ1-2,NA,TGCGCCAGCAGCCTGGACAGTCCTAACTATGGCTACACCTTC,CASSLDSPNYGYTF
TRBV2,TRBD2,15,TRBJ2-2,NA,TGTGCCAGCGAACTGTGGGGCGGGGGATCGGGGGAGCTGTTTTTT,CASELWGGGSGELFF
TRBV19,TRBD1,13,TRBJ1-6,NA,TGTGCCAGCCACGGGACAGCTAGGTCACCCCTCCACTTT,CASHGTARSPLHF
TRBV6-2/TRBV6-3,NA,16,TRBJ2-7,few,TGTGCCAGCAGTTTCTCCTCCTCTCCTCTCCTCCACGAGCAGTACTTC,CASSFSSSPLLHEQYF
TRBV5-5,NA,16,TRBJ1-2,once,TGTGCCAGCAGCTTGGCCGGCGGATTAGCTAACTATGGCTACACCTTC,CASSLAGGLANYGYTF
TRBV9,NA,11,TRBJ2-1,NA,TGTGCCAGCAGCGCGGGAGATGAGCAGTTCTTC,CASSAGDEQFF
TRBV6-5,TRBD2,15,TRBJ2-3,NA,TGTGCCAGCAGGGCCGGGGGGGCCTACACAGATACGCAGTATTTT,CASRAGGAYTDTQYF
TRBV19,NA,14,TRBJ1-3,NA,TGTGCCAGTAGGATCCAGGGGCAAGGAAACACCATATATTTT,CASRIQGQGNTIYF
TRBV7-3,TRBD2,21,TRBJ2-3,NA,TGTGCCAGCAGCCCCAGCGACTACAGCGGGGGTCCCAAATTAGACACAGATACGCAGTATTTT,CASSPSDYSGGPKLDTDTQYF
TRBV2,NA,11,TRBJ1-1,NA,TGTGCCAGCATTATACAGGGTGAAGCTTTCTTT,CASIIQGEAFF
TRBV5-1,TRBD1,16,TRBJ1-4,NA,TGCGCCAGCAGCGTCGCCGGGACAGGGAATAATGAAAAACTGTTTTTT,CASSVAGTGNNEKLFF
TRBV20-1,NA,11,TRBJ2-7,NA,TGCAGTGCTAGAGATCCGTACGAGCAGTACTTC,CSARDPYEQYF
TRBV30,TRBD1,18,TRBJ2-7,NA,TGTGCCTGGGGCCGGACAGGGACCCCTTCTAAGGCTTTCTACGAGCAGTACTTC,CAWGRTGTPSKAFYEQYF
TRBV13,NA,13,TRBJ2-3,NA,TGTGCCAGCAGCTTAGGTAGAGGAGATACGCAGTATTTT,CASSLGRGDTQYF
TRBV28,NA,13,TRBJ1-2,NA,TGTGCCAGCAGTCTAGGGAGGGGGGGCGGCTACACCTTC,CASSLGRGGGYTF
TRBV10-3,TRBD2,19,TRBJ2-3,NA,TGTGCCATCAGTGGGGCGAGGACTAGCGGGGGGCTTAGCACAGATACGCAGTATTTT,CAISGARTSGGLSTDTQYF
TRBV7-2,TRBD2,16,TRBJ2-7,NA,TGTGCCAGCAGCTTAGTCGCTAGCGGGGCCTCCTACGAGCAGTACTTC,CASSLVASGASYEQYF
TRBV6-6,TRBD1,13,TRBJ2-7,NA,TGTGCCAGCAGTGGGACAGGGTTCGGCGAGCAGTACTTC,CASSGTGFGEQYF
TRBV5-1,NA,12,TRBJ1-2,NA,TGCGCCAGCAGCTTGGGTTTCGATGGCTACACCTTC,CASSLGFDGYTF
TRBV6-2/TRBV6-3,NA,18,TRBJ2-3,once,TGTGCCAGCAGCTCAACAGGGGGCACTAGCGGAGGCACAGATACGCAGTATTTT,CASSSTGGTSGGTDTQYF
TRBV2,NA,12,TRBJ1-1,NA,TGTGCCAGCAAACCTATGGACACTGAAGCTTTCTTT,CASKPMDTEAFF
TRBV12-5,TRBD1,19,TRBJ2-3,NA,TGTGCTAGTGGTTCAGAGGACCGATTGACAGGGTCCCGCACAGATACGCAGTATTTT,CASGSEDRLTGSRTDTQYF
TRBV6-2/TRBV6-3,NA,17,TRBJ1-1,NA,TGTGCCAGCAGTTACTCGGACTTAGCAGGAACGAACACTGAAGCTTTCTTT,CASSYSDLAGTNTEAFF
TRBV4-1,TRBD2,15,TRBJ2-1,NA,TGCGCCAGCAGCTCCACTAGCGGGGGATACAATGAGCAGTTCTTC,CASSSTSGGYNEQFF
TRBV7-8,NA,13,TRBJ1-2,NA,TGTGCCAGCAGCTTAACCGGGACTTTTGGCTACACCTTC,CASSLTGTFGYTF
TRBV19,TRBD2,19,TRBJ2-1,NA,TGTGCCAGTAGTACCATACCCCGGACTAGCGGGGGTGTTTACAATGAGCAGTTCTTC,CASSTIPRTSGGVYNEQFF
TRBV19,TRBD1,16,TRBJ1-5,once,TGTGCCAGTAGTATTTCCGAGACAGGGCTCGTCCAGCCCCAGCATTTT,CASSISETGLVQPQHF
TRBV6-1,NA,13,TRBJ2-7,NA,TGTGCCAGCAGTGATGTCCGGTCGTACGAGCAGTACTTC,CASSDVRSYEQYF
TRBV7-8,NA,15,TRBJ2-2,NA,TGTGCCAGCAGCACCTCCGGGGGAATCACCGGGGAGCTGTTTTTT,CASSTSGGITGELFF
TRBV11-2,TRBD2,15,TRBJ2-2,NA,TGTGCCAGCAGCCCACCGGGACTAGCCACCGGGGAGCTGTTTTTT,CASSPPGLATGELFF